Listed below are T cell receptor beta chains from one sample, sequenced in a study of lymphopenia after photon versus proton radiotherapy. Only in-frame clones appear in the TCRdb table, and some are missing; sequencing was by immunoSEQ multiplex PCR. Of about 39,000 clones listed, around 90% are singletons. Material: peripheral blood, obtained from a patient treated with photon-based radiotherapy. These receptors all come from a man aged 60 to 75 with cholangiocarcinoma. Both conserved end residues are part of each CDR3. D genes are given only for firm matches. Clone size is not always given. Where it is, it says once, few, many or a class for expanded clones.

j_call d_call clone_size v_call cdr3_nt cdr3_aa
TRBJ2-5 TRBD1 . TRBV18 TGTGCCAGCTCTCGGGACAGGATTTTTGAGACCCAGTACTTC CASSRDRIFETQYF
TRBJ1-2 . . TRBV9 TGTGCCAGCAGCACCCGGCCGGAGGGTGGCTACACCTTC CASSTRPEGGYTF
TRBJ2-5 . once TRBV2 TGTGCCAGCAGTGGAGTCAGGGGTCGAGAGACCCAGTACTTC CASSGVRGRETQYF
TRBJ2-1 . . TRBV11-2 TGTGCCAGCAGCTTAGACGTTGGCAGGGCGCGCAATGAGCAGTTCTTC CASSLDVGRARNEQFF
TRBJ1-2 TRBD1 . TRBV28 TGTGCCAGCAGTTTAACAGGGGCGTATGGCTACACCTTC CASSLTGAYGYTF
TRBJ1-4 . . TRBV7-6 TGTGCCAGCAGCGAGCGTGGGGAAAAACTGTTTTTT CASSERGEKLFF
TRBJ1-2 . . TRBV7-8 TGTGCCAGCAGCTTAATGCAGGGTGACTATGGCTACACCTTC CASSLMQGDYGYTF
TRBJ1-5 . once TRBV5-1 TGCGCCAGCAGCTTGGATGAGGGAAACAATCAGCCCCAGCATTTT CASSLDEGNNQPQHF
TRBJ2-3 . once TRBV18 TGTGCCAGCTCACCGACTAGTTCAAGTCCAGATACGCAGTATTTT CASSPTSSSPDTQYF
TRBJ2-7 TRBD1 . TRBV9 TGTGCCAGCAGCTCCGTCAGACAGGGGGTTTACGAGCAGTACTTC CASSSVRQGVYEQYF
TRBJ2-1 . few TRBV7-8 TGTGCCAGCAGCTTAGGAGACAGTTGGAATGAGCAGTTCTTC CASSLGDSWNEQFF
TRBJ1-2 . . TRBV28 TGTGCCACCCAGGGGCAGCTTAGTGGCTACACCTTC CATQGQLSGYTF
TRBJ2-3 TRBD2 . TRBV19 TGTGCCAGTAGTATTGGACTAGTAGGAGATACGCAGTATTTT CASSIGLVGDTQYF
TRBJ1-5 . . TRBV19 TGTGCCAGTAGTATAAATCTCTGGGGAGTTAATAGCAATCAGCCCCAGCATTTT CASSINLWGVNSNQPQHF
TRBJ2-1 TRBD2 . TRBV7-3 TGTGCCAGCAGCTTACGGGCTAGCGGCTACAATGAGCAGTTCTTC CASSLRASGYNEQFF
TRBJ2-3 . . TRBV6-1 TGTGCCAGAGTAGACAGGAATTCAGATACGCAGTATTTT CARVDRNSDTQYF
TRBJ2-3 . . TRBV9 TGTGCCAGCAGCGTAGAGTCTAGCGGCACAGATACGCAGTATTTT CASSVESSGTDTQYF
TRBJ2-1 . . TRBV9 TGTGCCAGCAGCCCAGGGGGGGATACCTCCTACAATGAGCAGTTCTTC CASSPGGDTSYNEQFF
TRBJ2-1 . . TRBV2 TGTGCCAGCAGTGTAGAAGGGGGTGAGCAGTTCTTC CASSVEGGEQFF
TRBJ2-6 . . TRBV19 TGTGCCAGTAGTCCGCAGGGACTCTCTGGGGCCAACGTCCTGACTTTC CASSPQGLSGANVLTF
TRBJ1-4 . . TRBV21-1 TGTGCCAGCCCCAAAGAGGAACAGGCGACAAATGAAAAACTGTTTTTT CASPKEEQATNEKLFF
TRBJ2-1 TRBD2 . TRBV7-2 TGTGCCAGCAGTCCTTGGGCGGGAGTAGGTGGGGATGAGCAGTTCTTC CASSPWAGVGGDEQFF
TRBJ2-3 . . TRBV5-1 TGCGCCAGCAGCGAGCTCTTACAGGATACGCAGTATTTT CASSELLQDTQYF
TRBJ1-2 . . TRBV7-3 TGTGCCAGCAGCTCGACGGGACTCAATGGCTACACCTTC CASSSTGLNGYTF
TRBJ2-4 . . TRBV23-1 TGCGCCAGCAGTCAATCGCCTGGGGGGAATCTAGCCAAAAACATTCAGTACTTC CASSQSPGGNLAKNIQYF
TRBJ2-2 TRBD2 . TRBV5-4 TGTGCCAGCAGCTTTGTAGCGGGAGACCGAGTCACCGGGGAGCTGTTTTTT CASSFVAGDRVTGELFF
TRBJ2-2 . . TRBV4-2 TGTGCCAGCAGCCAAAAAGTCCCCGGGGAGCTGTTTTTT CASSQKVPGELFF
TRBJ1-1 . . TRBV10-1 TGCGCCAGCAGTGGTCAGGCGAACACTGAAGCTTTCTTT CASSGQANTEAFF
TRBJ1-4 . . TRBV7-1 TGTGCCAGCAGCGGGTGGGACACAGGGCAGACTAATGAAAAACTGTTTTTT CASSGWDTGQTNEKLFF